This TCR beta chain was sequenced for a study of blood T cell repertoires in COVID-19. The table lists this clone with a count of one. CDR3 length equals 13 residues. V was cut by 1 base and J by 11 bases, with 14 bases left in between. The germline gives CDR1 LGHNA, CDR2 YSLEER. Authors' processing steps: Using reference gene primer amplification, nucleated cell counts were estimated. This table comes from immunoSEQ multiplex PCR, and its TCRdb copy is limited to in-frame clones, with some not included. The V and J calls and clone size were taken over from that table, and D and trimming were inferred from the DNA. The sample contains 250,000 to 350,000 clones, about 90% of which appear only once.

Material: peripheral blood. The clonotype comes from a woman between 45 and 60 years old who had recovered from COVID-19. The chain has TRBV4-3 and TRBJ1-1; possible D gene TRBD1, 6 bases. CDR3 bases: TGCGCCAGCAGCCAAGTGGGTCAGGGGACGGCTTTCTTT. It encodes CASSQVGQGTAFF.